These T cell receptor beta chains were read from a single sample in a study of control samples from healthy donors and cancer patients. The method was immunoSEQ multiplex PCR; TCRdb's version includes in-frame clones alone and lacks a portion of them. The table includes over 150,000 clones, around 92% detected once. Sequencing was done on a sample of blood. The receptors shown here come from a woman between 35 and 50 years old in good health. The CDR3 runs from the conserved cysteine through the conserved F or W. A D gene is named only where the DNA matches it firmly. Expanded clones get a size class; other rows say once, few or many, or leave the size out.

D,V,size,J,CDR3,DNA
.,TRBV7-9,.,TRBJ1-5,CASSLVGGQPQHF,TGTGCCAGCAGCTTAGTAGGAGGTCAGCCCCAGCATTTT
.,TRBV4-1,.,TRBJ1-1,CASSQGPGMNTEAFF,TGCGCCAGCAGCCAAGGTCCAGGCATGAACACTGAAGCTTTCTTT
TRBD2,TRBV15,.,TRBJ2-5,CATSRGFGGARDQETQYF,TGTGCCACCAGCAGAGGTTTCGGGGGGGCCAGAGACCAAGAGACCCAGTACTTC
.,TRBV7-3,.,TRBJ1-3,CASSYTGISGNTIYF,TGTGCCAGCAGCTATACAGGGATCTCTGGAAACACCATATATTTT
.,TRBV11-2,.,TRBJ2-5,CASSHEQETQYF,TGTGCCAGCAGCCACGAACAAGAGACCCAGTACTTC
.,TRBV4-1,.,TRBJ1-2,CASSQDTAVSYGYTF,TGCGCCAGCAGCCAAGATACCGCAGTAAGCTATGGCTACACCTTC
.,TRBV11-2,.,TRBJ2-6,CASGGSANASGANVLTF,TGTGCCAGCGGCGGATCTGCGAACGCTTCTGGGGCCAACGTCCTGACTTTC
TRBD1,TRBV5-1,once,TRBJ1-2,CASSSTGQGANYGYTF,TGCGCCAGCAGCTCTACAGGACAGGGGGCAAACTATGGCTACACCTTC
.,TRBV25-1,.,TRBJ2-2,CASSEYMGEGGTGELFF,TGTGCCAGCAGTGAATATATGGGGGAAGGAGGCACCGGGGAGCTGTTTTTT
.,TRBV9,.,TRBJ1-1,CASSVVWGVNTEAFF,TGTGCCAGCAGCGTAGTTTGGGGGGTGAACACTGAAGCTTTCTTT
.,TRBV13,.,TRBJ1-4,CASNLGRSGEKLFF,TGTGCCAGCAACCTGGGCAGGTCGGGTGAAAAACTGTTTTTT
.,TRBV7-9,few,TRBJ1-5,CASSLGRDQPQHF,TGTGCCAGCAGCTTAGGACGAGATCAGCCCCAGCATTTT
.,TRBV5-5,.,TRBJ1-4,CASSLGGSTNEKLFF,TGTGCCAGCAGCTTGGGTGGTTCAACTAATGAAAAACTGTTTTTT
.,TRBV9,.,TRBJ1-3,CASSPPGSGNTIYF,TGTGCCAGCAGCCCTCCAGGCTCTGGAAACACCATATATTTT